The entry that follows covers one TCR beta chain sequence. The antigen is undetermined. This sample was included in a study of T cell responses to AZD1222 COVID-19 vaccine. Notes on the study in general: When two AZD1222 doses had been given, Spike-specific TCR breadth and depth rose. Nearly half of the spike-specific TCRs reportedly recognize variant regions that carry no mutations.

Produced via immunoSEQ multiplex PCR; TCRdb's table is partial and in-frame only. This sample has about 130,000 clones, with roughly 87% found just once. The length of the CDR3 is 14 residues. Germline V gene data show CDR1 as SGHVS and CDR2 as FQNEAQ. V was clipped by 5 bases and J by 6 bases, with 14 bases between them. The material was peripheral blood, obtained on day 0 of AZD1222 vaccination. This receptor was obtained from an adult in good health. J is TRBJ1-5 and V is TRBV7-8; no reliable D call. This chain's CDR3 is CASSPLGGRQPQHF. CDR3 bases: TGTGCCAGCAGCCCCCTCGGAGGACGTCAGCCCCAGCATTTT.